These 32 T cell receptor beta chains were sequenced from one sample in a study of CD8+ T cells in alopecia areata. Noted treatment: oral pan-JAK inhibitor, 5-10 mg twice daily. Sequencing relied on a cDNA template that was reverse transcribed from extracted RNA. Generated by immunoSEQ multiplex PCR, the TCRdb table keeps only in-frame clones and is missing some. Here the sample spans 150,000 to 200,000 clones, just under 65% being singletons. This specimen consisted of CD4+ T cells sorted from blood, obtained at approximately week 49, from a patient treated with tofacitinib. Receptors originate from a human donor with alopecia areata.

The table lists this clone with a count of one. The V call is TRBV29-1, the J call TRBJ2-2, with 9 bases fitting TRBD2. This CDR3 has 15 residues. Germline V CDR1 and CDR2: SQVTM, ANQGSEA. After removal of 5 bases from V and 6 bases from J, the junction contained 10 bases not matched to a gene. CDR3 sequence: CSVLSLAGLSGELFF. CDR3 sequence (DNA): TGCAGCGTTTTAAGTCTAGCGGGGTTGTCCGGGGAGCTGTTTTTT.

The chain has TRBV27 and TRBJ1-2, with D uncertain. V lost 2 bases and J lost 2, with 12 bases in between. Germline V gene lookup returns CDR1 MNHEY and CDR2 SMNVEV (reference sequence). The CDR3 runs 15 residues. CDR3 in amino acids: CASSLQGAENYGYTF. DNA of the CDR3: TGTGCCAGCAGTTTACAAGGCGCAGAAAACTATGGCTACACCTTC.

V usage is TRBV6-1 and J usage is TRBJ2-5; TRBD2 matches at 10 bases. The CDR3 loop spans 14 amino acids. The V and J ends lost 6 bases and 4 bases, in that order; junction bases with no gene match: 5. Germline lookup yields CDR1 MNHNS and CDR2 SASEGT. Written as DNA, the CDR3 is TGTGCCAGCAGAAAGGGACTAGCGAGAGAGACCCAGTACTTC. This translates into CASRKGLARETQYF.

This chain joins TRBV7-2 and TRBJ2-1; D not certain. V dropped 1 base and J dropped 4 bases, with 5 bases sitting between them. The CDR3 has 13 residues. Per the germline V gene, CDR1 is SGHTA and CDR2 is FQGNSA. The CDR3 DNA is TGTGCCAGCAGCTTAGGGCAATACAATGAGCAGTTCTTC. It codes for CASSLGQYNEQFF.

In its sample, this clone was seen a few times. This chain joins TRBV5-6 and TRBJ1-5; the D gene is possibly TRBD1 (6 bases). Trimming shortened V by 2 bases and J by 2 bases, and 14 bases separated the two germline ends. CDR3 size: 16 residues. Germline CDR1 and CDR2: SGHDT and YYEEEE. The CDR3 region has the DNA TGTGCCAGCAGCTTTAACGGGGGCGCGGGCAATCAGCCCCAGCATTTT. Translated: CASSFNGGAGNQPQHF.

This chain's CDR3 is CASSFRESGNEKLFF. As DNA, the CDR3 is TGTGCCAGCAGTTTCCGGGAATCTGGTAATGAAAAACTGTTTTTT. The chain couples TRBV28 to TRBJ1-4; D remains unclear. Germline assignment: CDR1 MDHEN and CDR2 SYDVKM. The CDR3 has 15 residues. Between the trimmed V and J ends, which lost 3 bases and 4 bases, there was a span of 12 bases.

This clone was observed a few times. This sequence joins TRBV29-1 and TRBJ1-2; D gene unclear. Germline-derived CDR1 and CDR2 are SQVTM and ANQGSEA. The CDR3 extends over 12 amino acids. V was cut by 5 bases and J by 8 bases, with 15 bases left in between. CDR3 DNA: TGCAGCGTTAGTCTGGGTTGGCTCGGCTACACCTTC. As protein: CSVSLGWLGYTF.

In its sample, this clone was seen once. The rearrangement links TRBV5-1 to TRBJ2-7; 8 nucleotides match TRBD1. Germline CDR1 is SGHRS and CDR2 is YFSETQ. This CDR3 has 14 amino acids. The V and J ends lost 2 bases and 1 base, in that order; junction bases with no gene match: 2. CDR3 residues: CASSFTGGSYEQYF. In DNA form, the CDR3 reads TGCGCCAGCAGCTTTACAGGGGGTTCCTACGAGCAGTACTTC.

This chain connects TRBV5-6 to TRBJ1-6; D unclear. CDR1 SGHDT and CDR2 YYEEEE come from the germline V gene. The V gene lost 1 base and the J gene lost 9 bases, with 8 bases spanning the gap. The CDR3 loop spans 13 amino acids. The CDR3 DNA reads as TGTGCCAGCAGCTTGACAGCAAGTTCACCCCTCCACTTT. It specifies CASSLTASSPLHF. Looking up the rest from reference TRBV5-6 and TRBJ1-6 gives the full variable domain: DAGVTQSPTHLIKTRGQQVTLRCSPKSGHDTVSWYQQALGQGPQFIFQYYEEEERQRGNFPDRFSGHQFPNYSSELNVNALLLGDSALYLCASSLTASSPLHFGNGTRLTVT.

The chain carries TRBV29-1 and TRBJ2-5, with TRBD1 matching 10 bases. TRBJ2-7 explains the end of the DNA better; the J call may be wrong. CDR1 is SQVTM, CDR2 ANQGSEA, per germline. This CDR3 is 13 amino acids long. Written as DNA, the CDR3 is TGCAGCGTCGGGACAGGGGTTGACTACGAGCAGTACTTC. It translates to CSVGTGVDYEQYF.

A single count supports this clone. This sequence joins TRBV7-3 and TRBJ2-5; maybe TRBD2 (6 bases). The CDR3 length is 14 residues. Germline values: CDR1 SGHTA, CDR2 FQGTGA. Trimming removed 5 bases from V and 5 bases from J, with 15 bases in between. In DNA form, the CDR3 reads TGTGCCAGCAGCCCACGAACGGGGGTGGAGACCCAGTACTTC. Its protein product is CASSPRTGVETQYF.

J is TRBJ1-2 and V is TRBV29-1, with D perhaps matching TRBD1 (6 bases). Trimming shortened V by 6 bases and J by 7 bases, and 21 bases separated the two germline ends. Germline loops: CDR1 SQVTM, CDR2 ANQGSEA. The CDR3 runs 14 residues. CDR3 in amino acids: CSVTTGNPPIGYTF. For the CDR3, the DNA is TGCAGCGTGACTACAGGGAACCCCCCCATTGGCTACACCTTC.

This clone was seen a few times. The V call is TRBV29-1, the J call TRBJ2-6; D gene uncertain. V was trimmed by 3 bases and J by 0 bases, leaving 18 bases between them. The CDR3 covers 18 residues. Germline lookup yields CDR1 SQVTM and CDR2 ANQGSEA. The CDR3: CSVEGRYSAHSGANVLTF. As DNA, the CDR3 is TGCAGCGTTGAGGGCAGATACTCAGCCCACTCTGGGGCCAACGTCCTGACTTTC.

This chain connects TRBV6-5 to TRBJ1-1; D unresolved. CDR1 is MNHEY, CDR2 SVGAGI, per germline. Trimming took 2 bases from V and 0 from J, leaving 10 bases between them. CDR3 length: 15 amino acids. CDR3 sequence reads: CASSYRQSMNTEAFF. CDR3 nucleotide sequence: TGTGCCAGCAGTTACCGGCAGAGCATGAACACTGAAGCTTTCTTT.

This chain joins TRBV30 and TRBJ1-2, with a tentative D call TRBD1 (5 bases). CDR1 and CDR2 from the germline V gene are GTSNPN and SVGIG (reference sequence). V was shortened by 0 bases and J by 7 bases, with 18 bases between the two germline ends. CDR3 length: 15 amino acids. This CDR3 reads CAWSVRTRSLSGYTF. In nucleotides, the CDR3 is TGTGCCTGGAGTGTAAGGACAAGGTCTTTATCTGGCTACACCTTC.

In its sample, this clone was seen a few times. Other DNA sequences within the sample encode an identical CDR3. For the CDR3, the DNA is TGCGCCAGCAGCTTGGGTCAGCCGACAGATACGCAGTATTTT. It is translated as CASSLGQPTDTQYF. The V and J genes are TRBV5-1 and TRBJ2-3; D remains ambiguous. Between the trimmed V and J ends, which lost 0 bases and 3 bases, there was a span of 8 bases. The CDR3 is 14 residues long. CDR1 is SGHRS, CDR2 YFSETQ, per germline. The entire variable domain, with the rest obtained from reference TRBV5-1 and TRBJ2-3, is as follows: KAGVTQTPRYLIKTRGQQVTLSCSPISGHRSVSWYQQTPGQGLQFLFEYFSETQRNKGNFPGRFSGRQFSNSRSEMNVSTLELGDSALYLCASSLGQPTDTQYFGPGTRLTVL.

The rearrangement uses TRBV7-2 and TRBJ1-2; TRBD1 might be the D (5 bases). The CDR3 extends over 17 amino acids. Trimming shortened V by 2 bases and J by 6 bases, and 22 bases separated the two germline ends. Germline CDR1 SGHTA, CDR2 FQGNSA. This CDR3 reads CASSLNRQRMAGDGYTF. For the CDR3, the DNA is TGTGCCAGCAGCTTAAATAGGCAGCGGATGGCGGGGGATGGCTACACCTTC.

The rearrangement uses TRBV7-3 and TRBJ2-3, with TRBD2 matching 7 bases. The germline V gene encodes CDR1 SGHTA and CDR2 FQGTGA. The CDR3 runs 14 residues. The J segment lost 0 bases and the V segment lost 5 bases, leaving 2 bases of the junction unmatched. The CDR3 DNA is TGTGCCAGCAGCAGCGGGATTAGCACAGATACGCAGTATTTT. Amino acids: CASSSGISTDTQYF.

J is TRBJ1-2 and V is TRBV29-1, with D possibly being TRBD1 (6 bases). CDR1 is SQVTM and CDR2 is ANQGSEA in the germline V gene. CDR3 length: 14 amino acids. Trimming removed 5 bases from V and 4 bases from J, with 17 bases in between. CDR3 loop: CSVRTAGDTYGYTF. DNA of the CDR3: TGCAGCGTTCGGACAGCAGGGGATACCTATGGCTACACCTTC.

DNA for the CDR3: TGCGCCAGCAGCTTGACGGGCACCGAGACTGAAGCTTTCTTT. This sequence encodes CASSLTGTETEAFF. The V call is TRBV5-1, the J call TRBJ1-1; D is ambiguous. The V gene lost 1 base and the J gene lost 5 bases, with 12 bases spanning the gap. This CDR3 contains 14 residues. Germline-derived CDR1 and CDR2 are SGHRS and YFSETQ.

The CDR3 loop reads CASSFGFGLAGGNEQFF. In DNA, the CDR3 is TGTGCCAGCAGCTTCGGATTTGGACTAGCGGGGGGAAATGAGCAGTTCTTC. The chain carries TRBV5-4 and TRBJ2-1; 14 bases fit TRBD2. Trimming took 2 bases from V and 7 from J; bases not matched to a gene: 8. Germline CDR1 SGHNT, CDR2 YYREEE (reference sequence). CDR3 length: 17 amino acids.

V and J are TRBV7-2 and TRBJ1-1; 7 bases map to TRBD1. The CDR3 has 15 amino acids. The ends lost 6 bases at V and 6 bases at J; junction bases unmatched: 13. Per germline, CDR1 SGHTA and CDR2 FQGNSA. The CDR3 reads CASSQEVWDSSEAFF. The CDR3 bases are TGTGCCAGCAGTCAAGAAGTATGGGACAGTTCTGAAGCTTTCTTT.

This clone was detected only a few times. The chain has TRBV29-1 and TRBJ1-4; TRBD1 aligns across 7 bases. The CDR3 contains 11 residues. The V and J ends lost 6 bases and 8 bases, in that order; junction bases with no gene match: 3. Germline loops: CDR1 SQVTM, CDR2 ANQGSEA. CDR3 bases: TGCAGCGTCGGGACAGCCGAAAAACTGTTTTTT. It is translated as CSVGTAEKLFF.

The genes are TRBV14 and TRBJ2-3; D gene ambiguous. CDR3 length equals 12 residues. Trimming took 1 base from V and 7 from J, leaving 6 bases between them. Germline CDR1 reads SGHDN; CDR2 reads FVKESK. CDR3 sequence: CASSQGRNTQYF. CDR3 bases: TGTGCCAGCAGCCAAGGGCGGAATACGCAGTATTTT.

This clone was found a few times. The rearrangement joins TRBV5-1 to TRBJ2-1, with 10 positions matching TRBD1. CDR1 is SGHRS and CDR2 is YFSETQ in the germline V gene. The V and J ends lost 1 base and 7 bases, in that order; junction bases with no gene match: 8. The CDR3 totals 16 residues. The CDR3 protein is CASSLRPGQGQNEQFF. The CDR3 DNA is TGCGCCAGCAGCTTGCGGCCGGGACAGGGGCAAAATGAGCAGTTCTTC.

The CDR3 coding sequence is TGTGCCAGCAGCCCGGGACTAGCGGGCCAAGAGACCCAGTACTTC. Amino acid sequence: CASSPGLAGQETQYF. The rearrangement links TRBV7-7 to TRBJ2-5; TRBD2 aligns across 12 bases. The germline gives CDR1 SSHAT, CDR2 FNYEAQ (reference sequence). With V trimmed by 5 bases and J by 1 base, 2 bases remained unmatched. The CDR3 is 15 amino acids.

The V gene is TRBV15, the J gene TRBJ1-1; 7 positions match TRBD1. Germline-derived CDR1 and CDR2 are LNHNV and YYDKDF (reference sequence). This CDR3 has 12 amino acids. The junction had 2 bases not matched to a gene; V was cut back by 5 bases and J by 5 bases. CDR3 DNA sequence: TGTGCCACCAGCCCAGGGGGTACTGAAGCTTTCTTT. Its protein is CATSPGGTEAFF.

The genes are TRBV13 and TRBJ2-2; perhaps D is TRBD1 or TRBD2 (5 bases each). Looked up from germline, CDR1 is PRHDT and CDR2 is FYEKMQ (reference sequence). This CDR3 spans 16 amino acids. Trimming cost V 4 bases and J 3 bases, with 15 bases left between them. The CDR3 spells CASSSPRGGYTGELFF. In DNA, the CDR3 is TGTGCCAGCAGCTCCCCACGTGGGGGTTACACCGGGGAGCTGTTTTTT.

This clone has just a few counts. The gene calls are TRBV29-1 and TRBJ2-7; a weak D match, TRBD1 (6 bases). V dropped 4 bases and J dropped 6 bases, with 13 bases sitting between them. This CDR3 region has 12 residues. Germline assignment: CDR1 SQVTM and CDR2 ANQGSEA. In nucleotides, the CDR3 is TGCAGCGTTGTTACCAGGGGACGCGAGCAGTACTTC. It specifies CSVVTRGREQYF.

The chain combines TRBV29-1 with TRBJ1-1; D not resolved. Germline CDR1 and CDR2: SQVTM and ANQGSEA. The CDR3 totals 15 residues. Trimming left V 5 bases short and J 1 base short, with 17 bases between. This chain's CDR3 is CSVQGSGRGNTEAFF. In DNA, the CDR3 is TGCAGCGTTCAAGGATCCGGGCGAGGGAACACTGAAGCTTTCTTT.

The gene calls are TRBV6-6 and TRBJ2-1; TRBD2 matches at 12 bases. The CDR3 loop spans 16 amino acids. The trim removed 6 bases at V and 1 base at J, leaving 4 bases unmatched. Germline V lookup: CDR1 MNHNY, CDR2 SVGAGI (reference sequence). CDR3 sequence: CASRATSGGSYNEQFF. The CDR3 DNA follows: TGTGCCAGCAGGGCAACTAGCGGGGGGTCCTACAATGAGCAGTTCTTC.

This clone was seen a handful of times. The chain is built from TRBV29-1 and TRBJ1-2, with D possibly being TRBD1 (5 bases). V was cut by 0 bases and J by 7 bases, with 18 bases left in between. Per germline, CDR1 SQVTM and CDR2 ANQGSEA. This CDR3 contains 15 residues. CDR3 loop: CSVEEVQGGTTGYTF. The CDR3 nucleotides are TGCAGCGTTGAAGAGGTTCAGGGCGGTACAACTGGCTACACCTTC.